This TCR beta chain was identified during a study of cytomegalovirus exposure and HLA in healthy donors. In the study overall: An early data release held around 80 million unique TCRs from HLA-typed donors.

Trimming stripped 3 bases from V and 5 bases from J, with 16 bases between. The CDR3 is 15 amino acids. CDR1 MNHNY and CDR2 SVGAGI come from the germline V gene (reference sequence). With respect to this clone: As yet, its antigen is unknown.

Study outcomes and limitations: A missense variant in DCLRE1C was later tied to TCR beta V- and J-gene trimming. DRB1 had the most TCR associations and HLA-C the fewest, a later analysis found, with rates varying by HLA locus. It was likely that a cluster of highly shared sequence variants was a sequencing artifact.

Researchers ran the PCR with 60 Vbeta and 13 Jbeta primers. The table came from immunoSEQ multiplex PCR; TCRdb's copy has only in-frame clones and leaves some out. The repertoire has some 220,000 clones, about 77% of them found once; the top ten carry under 0.6%. The sequence was obtained from a boy aged 5-17 years in good health and CMV-seronegative. Sequencing used PBMCs. The chain links TRBV6-6 to TRBJ1-1, with D perhaps TRBD1 (5 bases). For the CDR3, the DNA is TGTGCCAGCAGTTATACCCCCCCGGGGGGAACTGAAGCTTTCTTT. Protein: CASSYTPPGGTEAFF.